The 18 T cell receptor beta chains below were found in one sample sequenced in a study of blood T cell repertoires in COVID-19. Clones were read by immunoSEQ multiplex PCR, and TCRdb kept only the in-frame ones, dropping some. The data show 150,000 to 200,000 clones, with 82% seen just once and approximately 10% held by the top ten. Sequenced input: PBMCs or T cells enriched from blood (not recorded which). These receptors were collected from a man in his forties who had recovered from COVID-19.

The genes are TRBV29-1 and TRBJ1-2; no definite D call. The CDR3 length is 13 residues. Germline V gives CDR1 SQVTM, CDR2 ANQGSEA. Deletions cut 4 bases from V and 1 base from J, with 10 bases between. The CDR3 here is CSVGVRLNYGYTF. In nucleotides, the CDR3 is TGCAGCGTTGGGGTCAGACTTAACTATGGCTACACCTTC.

The DNA of the CDR3 is TGTGCCAGCACCCGGGACAGCTCCTACGAGCAGTACGTC. This encodes CASTRDSSYEQYV. The J gene is TRBJ2-7, the V gene TRBV27, with 7 bases that match TRBD1. CDR3 length: 13 amino acids. Germline V gene lookup returns CDR1 MNHEY and CDR2 SMNVEV (reference sequence). V dropped 7 bases and J dropped 0; count of bases not matched to a gene: 3.

This chain connects TRBV30 to TRBJ2-1; D not resolved. Germline CDR1 GTSNPN, CDR2 SVGIG (reference sequence). This CDR3 is built from 15 residues. The V end lost 0 bases, the J end lost 4 bases, and 13 bases lay between the germline ends. DNA for the CDR3: TGTGCCTGGAGTGTATCAGGAATCGCATACAATGAGCAGTTCTTC. Protein product: CAWSVSGIAYNEQFF.

This chain links TRBV3-1 (or the pseudogene TRBV3-2) with TRBJ1-1; possible D gene TRBD1, 5 bases. V lost 2 bases and J 1 base, leaving 14 bases between the germline ends. CDR1 is LGHDT, CDR2 YNNKEL, per germline (reference sequence). The CDR3 sequence is 16 residues long. This CDR3 is CASSQPRDRKNTEAFF. The CDR3 DNA follows: TGTGCCAGCAGCCAACCCCGAGACAGAAAGAACACTGAAGCTTTCTTT.

This sequence joins TRBV2 and TRBJ1-2; 7 bases fit TRBD1. The J segment lost 8 bases and the V segment lost 6 bases, leaving 6 bases of the junction unmatched. This CDR3 has 12 residues. In germline, CDR1 is SNHLY, CDR2 FYNNEI. The CDR3 DNA sequence: TGTGCCAGCAGGGGACAGTCTATGGGCTACACCTTC. It yields the protein CASRGQSMGYTF. The variable domain in full, completed from reference TRBV2 and TRBJ1-2, reads EPEVTQTPSHQVTQMGQEVILRCVPISNHLYFYWYRQILGQKVEFLVSFYNNEISEKSEIFDDQFSVERPDGSNFTLKIRSTKLEDSAMYFCASRGQSMGYTFGSGTRLTVV.

This clone came up once. The V and J genes are TRBV20-1 and TRBJ2-7, with TRBD2 identical over 11 bases. The CDR3 is 16 residues long. V was pared by 3 bases and J by 0 bases, with 7 bases of the junction left unmatched. CDR1 and CDR2 (germline): DFQATT, SNEGSKA (reference sequence). Written as DNA, the CDR3 is TGCAGTGCTAGTGGGACTAGCGGAACGATCTCCTACGAGCAGTACTTC. Amino acid sequence: CSASGTSGTISYEQYF.

The V gene is TRBV24-1, the J gene TRBJ2-5, with D perhaps matching TRBD1 (6 bases). The germline CDR1 and CDR2 sequences are KGHDR and SFDVKD. This CDR3 region has 15 residues. V was shortened by 5 bases and J by 2 bases, with 14 bases between the two germline ends. Written as DNA, the CDR3 is TGTGCCACCAGTGGTGGGCCAAGGGGGCAAGAGACCCAGTACTTC. Amino acid sequence: CATSGGPRGQETQYF.

This clone showed up just once. The V gene is TRBV7-2, the J gene TRBJ1-5; 8 bases align to TRBD1. Germline loops: CDR1 SGHTA, CDR2 FQGNSA. The J segment lost 5 bases and the V segment lost 6 bases, leaving 6 bases of the junction unmatched. The CDR3 runs 14 residues. The CDR3 protein is CASSRQGTYQPQHF. The CDR3 region has the DNA TGTGCCAGCAGTCGACAGGGGACTTATCAGCCCCAGCATTTT.

The chain is built from TRBV9 and TRBJ1-6; perhaps TRBD1 as D (6 bases). CDR1 and CDR2 (germline): SGDLS, YYNGEE. This CDR3 is 15 amino acids long. Trimming pared 4 bases from V and 10 bases from J, leaving 18 bases between. The CDR3: CASSPAGGAGSPLHF. DNA of the CDR3: TGTGCCAGCAGCCCCGCGGGGGGCGCAGGATCACCCCTCCACTTT.

The chain joins TRBV5-5 to TRBJ2-2, with a tentative D call TRBD1 (6 bases). Trimming shortened V by 2 bases and J by 1 base, and 15 bases separated the two germline ends. The CDR3 is made up of 17 amino acids. Germline loops: CDR1 SGHKS, CDR2 YYEKEE (reference sequence). CDR3 DNA sequence: TGTGCCAGCAGCTTTAACAGGGACCAGTTGAACACCGGGGAGCTGTTTTTT. This gives the protein CASSFNRDQLNTGELFF.

The V call is TRBV24-1, the J call TRBJ1-1, with TRBD1 matching over 7 bases. This CDR3 is built from 13 residues. After removal of 4 bases from V and 4 bases from J, the junction contained 2 bases not matched to a gene. The germline CDR1 and CDR2 sequences are KGHDR and SFDVKD. CDR3 DNA: TGTGCCACCAGTGACCAGGGGGGCACTGAAGCTTTCTTT. It codes for CATSDQGGTEAFF.

The rearrangement links TRBV15 to TRBJ1-4, with D possibly matching TRBD1 (5 bases). Germline lookup yields CDR1 LNHNV and CDR2 YYDKDF (reference sequence). The CDR3 has 15 residues. Between the trimmed V and J ends, which lost 1 base and 4 bases, there was a span of 10 bases. CDR3 amino acids: CATSRATAYNEKLFF. In DNA form, the CDR3 reads TGTGCCACCAGCAGAGCGACAGCCTATAATGAAAAACTGTTTTTT.

The rearrangement links TRBV18 to TRBJ1-2; 11 bases match TRBD1. Germline CDR1 KGHSH, CDR2 LQKENI. Trimming cost V 2 bases and J 4 bases; bases outside gene matches: 6. This CDR3 contains 16 residues. The CDR3 region is CASSPTGQGAIYGYTF. CDR3 coding DNA: TGTGCCAGCTCACCAACCGGACAGGGGGCAATCTATGGCTACACCTTC.

This chain connects TRBV11-3 to TRBJ2-7; no definite D call. The CDR3 sequence is 12 residues long. The germline gives CDR1 SGHNT, CDR2 YENEEA. Trimming stripped 2 bases from V and 6 bases from J, with 8 bases between. Here the CDR3 reads CASSLSSGEQYF. The CDR3 DNA reads TGTGCCAGCAGCTTATCGTCGGGCGAGCAGTACTTC.

CDR3 nucleotides: TGCGCCAGCAGCTTGGGGACAACGAGGAGTGATGGCTACACCTTC. Protein product: CASSLGTTRSDGYTF. The rearrangement uses TRBV5-1 and TRBJ1-2, with D perhaps TRBD1 (5 bases). This CDR3 region has 15 residues. In germline, CDR1 is SGHRS, CDR2 YFSETQ. Trimming removed 0 bases at V and 6 bases at J, with 15 bases between.

Only one count was recorded for this clone. The chain employs TRBV18 and TRBJ1-1, with D possibly TRBD1 on 5 matching bases. This CDR3 has 18 amino acids. V was clipped by 0 bases and J by 0 bases, with 17 bases between them. CDR1 KGHSH and CDR2 LQKENI come from the germline V gene. CDR3 nucleotides: TGTGCCAGCTCACCACCGGGGGTCGGGGGAACGATGAACACTGAAGCTTTCTTT. Amino acid sequence: CASSPPGVGGTMNTEAFF. Complete variable domain (other parts from reference TRBV18 and TRBJ1-1): NAGVMQNPRHLVRRRGQEARLRCSPMKGHSHVYWYRQLPEEGLKFMVYLQKENIIDESGMPKERFSAEFPKEGPSILRIQQVVRGDSAAYFCASSPPGVGGTMNTEAFFGQGTRLTVV.

V and J are TRBV7-2 and TRBJ2-7; maybe TRBD1 (6 bases). Per germline, CDR1 SGHTA and CDR2 FQGNSA. V shed 5 bases and J shed 7 bases, with 24 bases lying between them. The length of the CDR3 is 16 residues. CDR3 sequence reads: CASSQDSGRGLEEQYF. In nucleotides, the CDR3 is TGTGCCAGCAGCCAGGACAGCGGTAGGGGGTTAGAAGAGCAGTACTTC.

This chain joins TRBV7-2 and TRBJ2-3; 16 bases map to TRBD2. Trimming cost V 5 bases and J 5 bases; bases outside gene matches: 13. Germline loops: CDR1 SGHTA, CDR2 FQGNSA. The CDR3 length is 19 residues. The CDR3 loop reads CASSPGTSGRAGDRDTQYF. The CDR3 DNA is TGTGCCAGCAGCCCGGGGACTAGCGGGAGGGCCGGGGATAGAGATACGCAGTATTTT.